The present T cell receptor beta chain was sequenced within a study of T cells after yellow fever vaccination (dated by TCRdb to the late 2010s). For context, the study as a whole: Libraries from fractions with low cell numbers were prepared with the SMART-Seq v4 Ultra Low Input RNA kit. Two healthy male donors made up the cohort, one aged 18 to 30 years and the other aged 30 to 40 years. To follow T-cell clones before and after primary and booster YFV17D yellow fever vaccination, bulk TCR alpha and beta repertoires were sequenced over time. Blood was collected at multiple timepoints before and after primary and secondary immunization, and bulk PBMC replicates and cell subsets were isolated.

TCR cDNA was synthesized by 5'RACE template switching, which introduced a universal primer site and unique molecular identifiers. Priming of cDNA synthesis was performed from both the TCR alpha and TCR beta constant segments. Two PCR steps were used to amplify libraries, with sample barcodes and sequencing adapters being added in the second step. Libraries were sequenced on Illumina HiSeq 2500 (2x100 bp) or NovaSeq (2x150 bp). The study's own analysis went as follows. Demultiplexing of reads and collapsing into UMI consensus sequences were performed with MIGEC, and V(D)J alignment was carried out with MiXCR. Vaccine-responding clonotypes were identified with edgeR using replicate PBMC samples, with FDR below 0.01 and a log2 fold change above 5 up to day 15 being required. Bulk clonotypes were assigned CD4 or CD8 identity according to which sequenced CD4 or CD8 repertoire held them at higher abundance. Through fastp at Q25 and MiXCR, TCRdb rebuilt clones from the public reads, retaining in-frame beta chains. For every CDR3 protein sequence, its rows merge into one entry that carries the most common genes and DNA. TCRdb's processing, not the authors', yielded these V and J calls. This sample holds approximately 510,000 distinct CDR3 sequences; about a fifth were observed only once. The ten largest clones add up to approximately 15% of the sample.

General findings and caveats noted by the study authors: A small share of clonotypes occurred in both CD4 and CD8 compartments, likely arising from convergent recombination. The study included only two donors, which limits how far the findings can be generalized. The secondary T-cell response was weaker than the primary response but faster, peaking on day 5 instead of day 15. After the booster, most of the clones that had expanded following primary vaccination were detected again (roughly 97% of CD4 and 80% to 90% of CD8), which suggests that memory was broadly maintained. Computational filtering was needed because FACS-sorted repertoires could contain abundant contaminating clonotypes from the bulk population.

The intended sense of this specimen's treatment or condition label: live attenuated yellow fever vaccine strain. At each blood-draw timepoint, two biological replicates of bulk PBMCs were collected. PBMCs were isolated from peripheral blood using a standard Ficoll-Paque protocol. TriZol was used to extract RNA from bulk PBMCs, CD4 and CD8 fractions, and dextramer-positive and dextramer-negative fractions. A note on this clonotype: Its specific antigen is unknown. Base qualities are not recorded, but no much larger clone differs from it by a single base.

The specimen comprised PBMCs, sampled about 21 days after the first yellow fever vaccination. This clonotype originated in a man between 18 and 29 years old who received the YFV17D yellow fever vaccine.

The DNA is as follows: TGCAGTGCTAGATTACGGAGCTCTGGAAACACCATATATTTT. It encodes CSARLRSSGNTIYF. In this chain, TRBV20-1 is recombined with TRBJ1-3; the D gene is unclear. V is clipped by 2 bases and J by 0 bases, and the sequence between their germline boundaries is 8 bases long. The CDR3 covers 14 residues, taking in both the cysteine and the phenylalanine. Of the read, only the CDR3 DNA is kept; its 42 bases are in frame from base 1. CDR1 is given as DFQATT and CDR2 as SNEGSKA, both from the germline V gene (reference sequence).